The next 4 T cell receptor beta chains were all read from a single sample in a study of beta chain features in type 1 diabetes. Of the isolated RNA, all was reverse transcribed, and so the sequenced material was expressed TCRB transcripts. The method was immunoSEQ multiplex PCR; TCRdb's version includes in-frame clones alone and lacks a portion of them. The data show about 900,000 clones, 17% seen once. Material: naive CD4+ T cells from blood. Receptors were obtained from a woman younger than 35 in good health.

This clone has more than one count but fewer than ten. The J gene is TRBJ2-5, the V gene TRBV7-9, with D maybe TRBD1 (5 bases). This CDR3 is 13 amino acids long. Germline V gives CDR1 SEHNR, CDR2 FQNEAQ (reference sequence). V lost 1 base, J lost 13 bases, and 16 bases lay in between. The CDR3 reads CASSLDTRVSPYF. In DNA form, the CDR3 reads TGTGCCAGCAGCTTAGACACCAGGGTATCGCCGTACTTC.

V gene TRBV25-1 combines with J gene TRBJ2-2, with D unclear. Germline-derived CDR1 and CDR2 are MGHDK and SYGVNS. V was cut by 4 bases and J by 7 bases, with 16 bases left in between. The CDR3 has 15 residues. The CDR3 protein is CASSALDGFSGELFF. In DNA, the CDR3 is TGTGCCAGCAGTGCCTTGGACGGCTTTAGCGGGGAGCTGTTTTTT.

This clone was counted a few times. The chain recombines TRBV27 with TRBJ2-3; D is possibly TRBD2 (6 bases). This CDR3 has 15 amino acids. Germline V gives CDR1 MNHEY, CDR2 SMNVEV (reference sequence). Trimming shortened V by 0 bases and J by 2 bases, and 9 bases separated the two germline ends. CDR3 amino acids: CASSLSGGITDTQYF. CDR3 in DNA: TGTGCCAGCAGTTTATCGGGCGGGATCACAGATACGCAGTATTTT.

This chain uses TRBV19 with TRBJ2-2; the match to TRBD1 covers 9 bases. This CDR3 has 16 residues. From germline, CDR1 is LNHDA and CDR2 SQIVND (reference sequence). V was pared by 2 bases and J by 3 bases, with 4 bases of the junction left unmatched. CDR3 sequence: CASSIQGQGYTGELFF. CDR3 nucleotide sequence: TGTGCCAGTAGTATACAGGGACAGGGCTACACCGGGGAGCTGTTTTTT.